The next 16 T cell receptor beta chains were all read from a single sample in a study of cytomegalovirus exposure and HLA in healthy donors. Vbeta (60) and Jbeta (13) primers were used in the PCR. Method: immunoSEQ multiplex PCR; TCRdb's copy keeps in-frame clones and lacks some. The repertoire holds some 150,000 clones, with approximately 81% as singletons. The sequenced material came from PBMCs. The receptors here all came from a woman aged 18 to 35 in good health and CMV-seronegative.

The chain combines TRBV7-9 with TRBJ2-1; 10 nucleotides match TRBD2. The CDR3 covers 15 residues. The V and J ends lost 4 bases and 5 bases, in that order; junction bases with no gene match: 5. Germline values: CDR1 SEHNR, CDR2 FQNEAQ (reference sequence). The CDR3 here is CASSSGSGRHNEQFF. The CDR3 region has the DNA TGTGCCAGCAGCTCCGGTAGCGGGAGGCACAATGAGCAGTTCTTC.

The chain employs TRBV5-4 and TRBJ1-2; 7 bases agree with TRBD1. The CDR3 is made up of 16 amino acids. After removal of 0 bases from V and 0 bases from J, the junction contained 5 bases not matched to a gene. The germline V gene encodes CDR1 SGHNT and CDR2 YYREEE (reference sequence). The CDR3 DNA sequence: TGTGCCAGCAGCTTGGGGGGACAGTTAGCTAACTATGGCTACACCTTC. Amino acids: CASSLGGQLANYGYTF.

The table lists this clone with a count of one. V is TRBV28 and J is TRBJ2-4; a weak D match, TRBD2 (6 bases). Germline values: CDR1 MDHEN, CDR2 SYDVKM. Deletions cut 5 bases from V and 6 bases from J, with 20 bases between. CDR3 length: 16 residues. The CDR3 spells CASSRTVAGLGNIQYF. In DNA, the CDR3 is TGTGCCAGCAGTCGGACCGTCGCGGGGCTTGGAAACATTCAGTACTTC.

The V and J genes are TRBV18 and TRBJ2-1; D not certain. The CDR3 spans 12 residues. The V gene's germline CDR1 is KGHSH and CDR2 LQKENI. Between the trimmed V and J ends, which lost 0 bases and 10 bases, there was a span of 7 bases. The CDR3 spells CASSPPNWEQFF. The CDR3 DNA reads TGTGCCAGCTCACCACCAAACTGGGAGCAGTTCTTC. The whole variable domain, remainder taken from reference TRBV18 and TRBJ2-1, is NAGVMQNPRHLVRRRGQEARLRCSPMKGHSHVYWYRQLPEEGLKFMVYLQKENIIDESGMPKERFSAEFPKEGPSILRIQQVVRGDSAAYFCASSPPNWEQFFGPGTRLTVL.

This clone was recorded only once. The chain joins TRBV5-1 to TRBJ1-1, with TRBD1 identical over 8 bases. This CDR3 spans 15 amino acids. V was pared by 0 bases and J by 5 bases, with 6 bases of the junction left unmatched. Germline V gives CDR1 SGHRS, CDR2 YFSETQ. CDR3 sequence reads: CASSLDPGGWTEAFF. DNA for the CDR3: TGCGCCAGCAGCTTGGATCCAGGGGGCTGGACTGAAGCTTTCTTT. Drawing the rest from reference TRBV5-1 and TRBJ1-1, the complete variable domain is KAGVTQTPRYLIKTRGQQVTLSCSPISGHRSVSWYQQTPGQGLQFLFEYFSETQRNKGNFPGRFSGRQFSNSRSEMNVSTLELGDSALYLCASSLDPGGWTEAFFGQGTRLTVV.

The genes are TRBV15 and TRBJ2-5; the match to TRBD1 covers 10 bases. Unmatched junction bases numbered 20, after V lost 3 bases and J lost 7 bases. Germline V gene lookup returns CDR1 LNHNV and CDR2 YYDKDF (reference sequence). There are 19 residues in the CDR3. CDR3 region: CATSSAGTGAATGYWTQYF. The CDR3 DNA reads TGTGCCACCAGCAGTGCCGGGACAGGGGCAGCAACCGGCTACTGGACCCAGTACTTC.

The chain joins TRBV2 to TRBJ1-5, with D maybe TRBD1 (6 bases). CDR1 and CDR2 (germline): SNHLY, FYNNEI. The CDR3 runs 14 residues. Trimming took off 11 bases at V and 8 bases at J, with 22 bases between the two ends. The CDR3 DNA reads as TGTGCCTCCTCGACTGCGACGGACAGCGAGCCCCAGCATTTT. As protein: CASSTATDSEPQHF.

The gene calls are TRBV19 and TRBJ1-1; unclear D gene. Looked up from germline, CDR1 is LNHDA and CDR2 is SQIVND (reference sequence). The CDR3 is 11 residues long. V dropped 3 bases and J dropped 8 bases, with 7 bases sitting between them. The CDR3 region has the DNA TGTGCCAGTAGTATTTCTATCGAAGCTTTCTTT. Translation: CASSISIEAFF.

V is TRBV6-5 and J is TRBJ2-7, with 7 bases that match TRBD1. This CDR3 contains 13 residues. Per the germline V gene, CDR1 is MNHEY and CDR2 is SVGAGI. With 6 bases clipped from V and 6 bases from J, the junction kept 8 bases outside the gene matches. This CDR3 reads CASRTGLIGEQYF. Here the CDR3 DNA reads TGTGCCAGCAGGACAGGGCTCATAGGCGAGCAGTACTTC.

The CDR3 DNA follows: TGTGCCAGCAGCGAGGGACAGACTAACTATGGCTACACCTTC. It yields the protein CASSEGQTNYGYTF. V and J are TRBV9 and TRBJ1-2, with 7 bases lining up with TRBD1. With 3 bases clipped from V and 0 bases from J, the junction kept 2 bases outside the gene matches. Germline V CDR1 and CDR2: SGDLS, YYNGEE. The CDR3 covers 14 residues.

The chain employs TRBV18 and TRBJ1-3; no reliable D call. In germline, CDR1 is KGHSH, CDR2 LQKENI. The CDR3 length is 15 residues. V lost 0 bases and J 0 bases, leaving 6 bases between the germline ends. CDR3 in amino acids: CASSPPPVSGNTIYF. In DNA form, the CDR3 reads TGTGCCAGCTCACCACCGCCAGTCTCTGGAAACACCATATATTTT.

J is TRBJ2-3 and V is TRBV28; 9 bases line up with TRBD1. The V segment lost 8 bases and the J segment 5 bases; nucleotides outside the gene matches: 14. CDR3 size: 16 residues. Per germline, CDR1 MDHEN and CDR2 SYDVKM. The CDR3 DNA is TGTGCCAGCCCGCCTGCTGGGGACAGGGTCATAGATACGCAGTATTTT. Its protein product is CASPPAGDRVIDTQYF.

J is TRBJ2-7 and V is TRBV7-6; 11 nucleotides align to TRBD2. CDR1 and CDR2 (germline): SGHVS, FNYEAQ. V was clipped by 1 base and J by 7 bases; unmatched bases: 9. CDR3 length: 16 amino acids. CDR3 bases: TGTGCCAGCAGCTTAGTAGCGGGAGGGCCTTGGGGTGAGCAGTACTTC. The encoded protein is CASSLVAGGPWGEQYF.

The chain recombines TRBV4-1 with TRBJ1-1, with a possible D match to TRBD1 (5 bases). The germline V gene has CDR1 MGHRA and CDR2 YSYEKL. The CDR3 has 13 amino acids. The V gene lost 3 bases and the J gene lost 4 bases, with 9 bases spanning the gap. In nucleotides, the CDR3 is TGCGCCAGCAGCCAGGGCGGGGCCACTGAAGCTTTCTTT. Its protein product is CASSQGGATEAFF.

The chain employs TRBV15 and TRBJ1-5, with TRBD1 matching over 7 bases. The CDR3 covers 14 residues. Per the germline V gene, CDR1 is LNHNV and CDR2 is YYDKDF (reference sequence). Trimming removed 3 bases from V and 6 bases from J; junction bases left unmatched: 5. The CDR3 protein is CATSRTGPGQPQHF. The CDR3 DNA follows: TGTGCCACCAGCAGGACAGGGCCCGGTCAGCCCCAGCATTTT.

The chain links TRBV4-1 to TRBJ2-2; 11 nucleotides match TRBD1. The germline gives CDR1 MGHRA, CDR2 YSYEKL. V trimming: 2 bases; J trimming: 5 bases; junction bases outside the gene matches: 4. The CDR3 is 16 residues long. CDR3 nucleotide sequence: TGCGCCAGCAGCCAAAGCGGGACAGGGGGGACCGGGGAGCTGTTTTTT. Amino acids: CASSQSGTGGTGELFF.